These 15 T cell receptor beta chains came from one sample sequenced in a study of T cells after yellow fever vaccination. TCRdb used MiXCR to reprocess the 5' RACE reads, holding one entry per CDR3 protein. The data contain some 300,000 distinct CDR3 sequences, about 10% of them singletons. Sample: CD4+ T cells sorted from PBMCs, taken 5 days after the yellow fever booster vaccination. These receptors were collected from a man aged 18 to 30 who received the YFV17D yellow fever vaccine.

The genes are TRBV5-6 and TRBJ1-2; D might be TRBD1 (5 bases). The V gene lost 4 bases and the J gene lost 4 bases, with 11 bases spanning the gap. Germline loops: CDR1 SGHDT, CDR2 YYEEEE. This CDR3 has 13 amino acids. In DNA form, the CDR3 reads TGTGCCAGCAGCCCAGGGAGGCCCTATGGCTACACCTTC. This codes for CASSPGRPYGYTF.

Many counts were recorded for this clonotype. This chain uses TRBV11-2 with TRBJ2-2; 9 bases map to TRBD2. J gave up 5 bases and V 6 bases, and 4 bases lay outside the gene matches. The CDR3 consists of 14 residues. Germline V gene lookup returns CDR1 SGHAT and CDR2 FQNNGV. The CDR3, as DNA: TGTGCCAGCAGTCGCACTAGCGGGACCGGGGAGCTGTTTTTT. This translates into CASSRTSGTGELFF.

The J gene is TRBJ2-5, the V gene TRBV29-1, with a possible D match to TRBD1 (5 bases). V lost 5 bases to trimming and J lost 3 bases, with 7 bases between them. Germline values: CDR1 SQVTM, CDR2 ANQGSEA. The CDR3 spans 11 residues. CDR3 sequence: CSVRGEETQYF. Here the CDR3 DNA reads TGCAGCGTTAGGGGTGAAGAGACCCAGTACTTC.

The chain combines TRBV5-1 with TRBJ2-1; D is unclear. Germline lookup yields CDR1 SGHRS and CDR2 YFSETQ. The CDR3 sequence is 13 residues long. V lost 4 bases and J lost 4, with 9 bases in between. The CDR3 loop reads CASSVDRYNEQFF. The DNA of the CDR3 is TGCGCCAGCAGCGTGGACCGGTACAATGAGCAGTTCTTC.

This clonotype was counted ten times or more. The chain combines TRBV9 with TRBJ1-4; D may be TRBD1 (5 bases). The V end lost 1 base, the J end lost 3 bases, and 13 bases lay between the germline ends. The CDR3 contains 16 residues. In germline, CDR1 is SGDLS, CDR2 YYNGEE. CDR3 residues: CASSVSPRGPNEKLFF. The CDR3 nucleotides are TGTGCCAGCAGCGTATCCCCCCGGGGCCCTAATGAAAAACTGTTTTTT. The entire variable domain, with the rest obtained from reference TRBV9 and TRBJ1-4, is as follows: DSGVTQTPKHLITATGQRVTLRCSPRSGDLSVYWYQQSLDQGLQFLIQYYNGEERAKGNILERFSAQQFPDLHSELNLSSLELGDSALYFCASSVSPRGPNEKLFFGSGTQLSVL.

This clonotype was found a few times. The genes are TRBV28 and TRBJ1-4; D ambiguous. From germline, CDR1 is MDHEN and CDR2 SYDVKM. V lost 5 bases to trimming and J lost 8 bases, with 12 bases between them. This CDR3 contains 13 residues. CDR3 residues: CASSPYAREKLFF. The CDR3 bases are TGTGCCAGCAGTCCATATGCAAGGGAAAAACTGTTTTTT.

This sequence joins TRBV11-3 and TRBJ2-1; perhaps D is TRBD1 or TRBD2 (5 bases each). Trimming shortened V by 1 base and J by 14 bases, and 12 bases separated the two germline ends. CDR3 size: 12 residues. CDR1 and CDR2 from the germline V gene are SGHNT and YENEEA. The CDR3 loop reads CASSLAPGREFF. Written as DNA, the CDR3 is TGTGCCAGCAGCTTAGCACCGGGACGGGAGTTCTTC.

The rearrangement joins TRBV7-3 to TRBJ2-7; 9 nucleotides match TRBD1. The CDR3 runs to 14 residues. The germline V gene has CDR1 SGHTA and CDR2 FQGTGA. V lost 6 bases to trimming and J lost 6 bases; unmatched junction nucleotides: 9. Here the CDR3 reads CASSSGTGPREQYF. The CDR3 nucleotides read TGTGCCAGCAGTTCCGGGACAGGGCCCCGCGAGCAGTACTTC.

This clonotype came up a few times. The chain employs TRBV20-1 and TRBJ1-5, with a weak D call TRBD1 (5 bases). Germline V CDR1 and CDR2: DFQATT, SNEGSKA (reference sequence). Between the trimmed V and J ends, which lost 6 bases and 1 base, there was a span of 13 bases. This CDR3 comprises 14 residues. The CDR3: CSAEAGGSNQPQHF. The DNA of the CDR3 is TGCAGTGCCGAAGCGGGGGGAAGCAATCAGCCCCAGCATTTT.

This clonotype was seen more than once but under ten times. The gene calls are TRBV20-1 and TRBJ2-7, with D perhaps given as TRBD1 or TRBD2 (5 bases each). The CDR3 is 13 residues long. CDR1 DFQATT and CDR2 SNEGSKA come from the germline V gene (reference sequence). V gave up 6 bases and J gave up 3 bases, with 15 bases separating them. The CDR3 nucleotides read TGCAGTGCCACCCCCGGGACGGGCTACGAGCAGTACTTC. Translation: CSATPGTGYEQYF.

The table lists this clonotype with a few counts. The chain employs TRBV19 and TRBJ2-3; 7 bases fit TRBD2. V trimming: 4 bases; J trimming: 6 bases; junction bases outside the gene matches: 4. Per germline, CDR1 LNHDA and CDR2 SQIVND (reference sequence). This CDR3 region has 13 residues. This chain's CDR3 is CASSTSGGDTQYF. CDR3 sequence (DNA): TGTGCCAGTAGTACGTCGGGAGGCGATACGCAGTATTTT. Drawing the rest from reference TRBV19 and TRBJ2-3, the complete variable domain is DGGITQSPKYLFRKEGQNVTLSCEQNLNHDAMYWYRQDPGQGLRLIYYSQIVNDFQKGDIAEGYSVSREKKESFPLTVTSAQKNPTAFYLCASSTSGGDTQYFGPGTRLTVL.

This clonotype was recorded at least ten times. This chain links TRBV7-2 with TRBJ2-5; 10 nucleotides agree with TRBD1. J was trimmed by 3 bases and V by 4 bases; bases with no gene match: 2. The CDR3 extends over 14 amino acids. Germline V gene data show CDR1 as SGHTA and CDR2 as FQGNSA. CDR3 sequence reads: CASSSGTGEETQYF. Written as DNA, the CDR3 is TGTGCCAGCAGCTCCGGGACAGGGGAAGAGACCCAGTACTTC. Looking up the rest from reference TRBV7-2 and TRBJ2-5 gives the full variable domain: GAGVSQSPSNKVTEKGKDVELRCDPISGHTALYWYRQSLGQGLEFLIYFQGNSAPDKSGLPSDRFSAERTGGSVSTLTIQRTQQEDSAVYLCASSSGTGEETQYFGPGTRLLVL.

This clonotype was recorded a few times. This sequence joins TRBV6-1 and TRBJ1-2; D gene unclear. The CDR3 runs 13 residues. The ends were cut back, 2 bases at V and 6 bases at J, with 10 bases in the middle. Germline-derived CDR1 and CDR2 are MNHNS and SASEGT. As DNA, the CDR3 is TGTGCCAGCAGTGAATTATGGCCAGATGGCTACACCTTC. This encodes CASSELWPDGYTF.

The chain recombines TRBV20-1 with TRBJ1-1, with 10 bases that match TRBD1. This CDR3 comprises 14 residues. Germline V lookup: CDR1 DFQATT, CDR2 SNEGSKA (reference sequence). J was trimmed by 7 bases and V by 4 bases; bases with no gene match: 9. CDR3 DNA: TGCAGTGCTACCCGGACAGGGGGGATCGATGAAGCTTTCTTT. This gives the protein CSATRTGGIDEAFF.

This clonotype appeared many times. This chain uses TRBV24-1 with TRBJ1-1; D is possibly TRBD1 (5 bases). V dropped 5 bases and J dropped 3 bases, with 9 bases sitting between them. Germline CDR1 and CDR2: KGHDR and SFDVKD. The CDR3 covers 13 residues. CDR3 loop: CATSGGRDTEAFF. The CDR3 DNA follows: TGTGCCACCAGTGGTGGCAGGGACACTGAAGCTTTCTTT.